The clone carrying this T cell receptor beta chain was detected only once. The target antigen is unknown. The entry originates in a study of cytomegalovirus exposure and HLA in healthy donors. Whole-study findings and limits: The study flagged approximately 180 TCR beta chains as cytomegalovirus-associated. Analysis performed later showed TCR beta chains linked to HLA being more clonally expanded than equally common others. For most TCR beta V segments, an earlier analysis put the productive rate at about 87% or about 30% of the time. In vitro experiments confirmed that a few CMV-associated chains were specific for CMV antigens.

Researchers ran the PCR with 60 Vbeta and 13 Jbeta primers. TCRdb's copy holds only in-frame clones and misses some; the assay was immunoSEQ multiplex PCR. The sample has 160,000 or so clones; approximately 78% are singletons. CDR3 length equals 15 residues. The V gene's germline CDR1 is SGHRS and CDR2 YFSETQ. The junction had 7 bases not matched to a gene; V was cut back by 5 bases and J by 3 bases. This TCR came from a woman in her thirties or forties in good health and CMV-seronegative. The rearrangement links TRBV5-1 to TRBJ2-2, with 7 bases fitting TRBD1. Sequenced input: PBMCs. The chain's CDR3 is CASRDDRADTGELFF. The DNA for the CDR3 is TGCGCCAGCAGGGATGACAGGGCGGACACCGGGGAGCTGTTTTTT.